The 6 T cell receptor beta chains in this list originate from one sample, sequenced in a study of blood T cell repertoires in COVID-19. The method was immunoSEQ multiplex PCR; TCRdb's version includes in-frame clones alone and lacks a portion of them. The sample has 50,000 or so clones; over 80% are singletons. Sequencing was performed on peripheral blood. These TCRs come from a man in his forties or fifties with acute or convalescent COVID-19.

The chain employs TRBV5-6 and TRBJ2-3, with D hard to call. There are 15 residues in the CDR3. Germline V gene sequence: CDR1 SGHDT, CDR2 YYEEEE. Trimming cost V 2 bases and J 4 bases, with 14 bases left between them. This chain's CDR3 is CASSFLGPTADTQYF. The CDR3 nucleotides are TGTGCCAGCAGCTTCCTTGGGCCTACCGCAGATACGCAGTATTTT.

This chain uses TRBV12-5 with TRBJ2-2; D gene uncertain. V lost 2 bases and J 4 bases, leaving 5 bases between the germline ends. This CDR3 has 13 amino acids. CDR1 LGHNT and CDR2 FRNRAP come from the germline V gene. CDR3 sequence reads: CASGLLGTGELFF. For the CDR3, the DNA is TGTGCTAGTGGTTTGCTAGGCACCGGGGAGCTGTTTTTT. The complete variable domain, with remaining parts taken from reference TRBV12-5 and TRBJ2-2, reads DARVTQTPRHKVTEMGQEVTMRCQPILGHNTVFWYRQTMMQGLELLAYFRNRAPLDDSGMPKDRFSAEMPDATLATLKIQPSEPRDSAVYFCASGLLGTGELFFGEGSRLTVL.

The chain links TRBV7-8 to TRBJ2-2; 9 positions match TRBD1. This CDR3 spans 15 amino acids. Germline loops: CDR1 SGHVS, CDR2 FQNEAQ. Trimming cost V 5 bases and J 5 bases; bases outside gene matches: 6. CDR3 sequence reads: CASSLDRGRTGELFF. CDR3 bases: TGTGCCAGCAGCCTGGACAGGGGAAGGACCGGGGAGCTGTTTTTT.

The chain employs TRBV15 and TRBJ1-5; tentatively, D is TRBD1 (5 bases). Germline-derived CDR1 and CDR2 are LNHNV and YYDKDF (reference sequence). CDR3 size: 13 residues. Trimming took 8 bases from V and 0 from J, leaving 8 bases between them. The CDR3 region has the DNA TGTGCCACCGCCAGGGATAGCAATCAGCCCCAGCATTTT. Protein product: CATARDSNQPQHF.

The V and J genes are TRBV29-1 and TRBJ1-1, with D possibly matching TRBD1 (6 bases). This CDR3 has 12 amino acids. Trimming left V 6 bases short and J 1 base short, with 9 bases between. In germline, CDR1 is SQVTM, CDR2 ANQGSEA. CDR3 in DNA: TGCAGCGTGAGAGGGGGGAACACTGAAGCTTTCTTT. This translates into CSVRGGNTEAFF. Variable domain in full (rest from reference TRBV29-1 and TRBJ1-1): SAVISQKPSRDICQRGTSLTIQCQVDSQVTMMFWYRQQPGQSLTLIATANQGSEATYESGFVIDKFPISRPNLTFSTLTVSNMSPEDSSIYLCSVRGGNTEAFFGQGTRLTVV.

The V gene is TRBV12-2, the J gene TRBJ1-2; the table gives TRBD1 as D, unverified against the DNA. TRBV12-2 is reported as a pseudogene. The CDR3 covers 17 residues. CDR3 residues: CASRLMEDRGTNYGYTF. Here the CDR3 DNA reads TGTGCAAGTCGCCTAATGGAGGACAGGGGGACAAACTATGGCTACACCTTC.